This T cell receptor (beta chain) was recovered during a study of PD-1 blockade in classical Hodgkin lymphoma. Overall study context: Nivolumab dosed at 3 mg/kg went to patients intravenously every 2 weeks.

Method: immunoSEQ multiplex PCR; TCRdb's copy keeps in-frame clones and lacks some. The sample lists tens of thousands of clones, roughly 65% occurring once. Time point: cycle 4 day 1 (C4D1), after 5 to 7 weeks of nivolumab. With no exception, relapse followed autologous stem cell transplantation in all patients, and brentuximab vedotin exposure varied. The receptor comes from a human donor with classical Hodgkin lymphoma. Sequencing used peripheral blood mononuclear cells (PBMCs), obtained before the fourth cycle of nivolumab.

CDR3: CASSEQQGRYF. CDR3 nucleotides: TGTGCCAGCAGCGAACAACAGGGGAGGTACTTC. The gene calls are TRBV28 and TRBJ2-7, with 7 bases aligning to TRBD1. The J segment lost 12 bases and the V segment lost 6 bases, leaving 8 bases of the junction unmatched. Germline lookup yields CDR1 MDHEN and CDR2 SYDVKM. This CDR3 comprises 11 residues.